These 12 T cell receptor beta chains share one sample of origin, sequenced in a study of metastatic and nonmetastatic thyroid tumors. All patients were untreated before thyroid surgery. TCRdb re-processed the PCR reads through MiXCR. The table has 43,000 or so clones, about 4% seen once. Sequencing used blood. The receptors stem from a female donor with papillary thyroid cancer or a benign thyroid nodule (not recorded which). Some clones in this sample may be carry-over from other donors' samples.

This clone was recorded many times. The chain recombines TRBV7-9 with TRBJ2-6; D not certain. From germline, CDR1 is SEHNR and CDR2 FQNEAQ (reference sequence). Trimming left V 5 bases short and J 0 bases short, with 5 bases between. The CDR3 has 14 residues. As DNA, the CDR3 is TGTGCCAGCAGCCTTGACTCTGGGGCCAACGTCCTGACTTTC. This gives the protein CASSLDSGANVLTF.

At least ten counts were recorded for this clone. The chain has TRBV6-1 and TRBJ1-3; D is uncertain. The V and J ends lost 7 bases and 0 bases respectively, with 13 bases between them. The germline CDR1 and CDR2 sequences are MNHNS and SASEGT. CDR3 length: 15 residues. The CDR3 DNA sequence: TGTGCCAGCATTCGTAGGGATAACTCTGGAAACACCATATATTTT. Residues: CASIRRDNSGNTIYF.

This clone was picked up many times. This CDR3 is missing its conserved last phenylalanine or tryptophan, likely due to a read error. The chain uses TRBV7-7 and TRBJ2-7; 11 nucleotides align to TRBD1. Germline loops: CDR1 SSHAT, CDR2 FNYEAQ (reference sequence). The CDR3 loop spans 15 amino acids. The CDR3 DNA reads TGTGCTAGCAGCCTCGGACAGGGGGCGACCTACGAGCAGTACCTC. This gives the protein CASSLGQGATYEQYL.

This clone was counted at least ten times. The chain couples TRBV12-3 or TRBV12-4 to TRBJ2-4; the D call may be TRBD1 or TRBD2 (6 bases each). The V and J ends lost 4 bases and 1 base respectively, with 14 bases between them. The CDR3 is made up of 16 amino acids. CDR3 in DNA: TGTGCCAGCAGTTGGGTCGGAGGGGGGGCCAAAAACATTCAGTACTTC. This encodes CASSWVGGGAKNIQYF.

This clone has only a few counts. The CDR3 sequence: CSATPGNTEVGTQYF. Written as DNA, the CDR3 is TGCAGTGCTACCCCCGGGAACACAGAGGTCGGGACCCAGTACTTC. The chain employs TRBV20-1 and TRBJ2-5, with D possibly being TRBD2 (5 bases). The V end lost 4 bases, the J end lost 7 bases, and 22 bases lay between the germline ends. CDR1 is DFQATT, CDR2 SNEGSKA, per germline (reference sequence). The CDR3 runs to 15 residues.

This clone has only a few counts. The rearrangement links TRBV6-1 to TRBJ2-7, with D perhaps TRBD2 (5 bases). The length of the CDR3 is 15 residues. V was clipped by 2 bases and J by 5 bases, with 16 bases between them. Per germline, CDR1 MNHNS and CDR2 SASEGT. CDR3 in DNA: TGTGCCAGCAGTGAAAGCAGTCGGGAAGTTGACGAGCAGTACTTC. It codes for CASSESSREVDEQYF.

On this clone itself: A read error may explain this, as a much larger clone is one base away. Written as DNA, the CDR3 is TGTGCCAGCAGCCTCTCCTCTGGAAACACCATATATTTT. Translation gives CASSLSSGNTIYF. This sequence joins TRBV6-2 or TRBV6-3 and TRBJ1-3, with D unclear. There are 13 residues in the CDR3. Between the trimmed V and J ends, which lost 6 bases and 0 bases, there was a span of 6 bases. CDR1 is MNHEY and CDR2 is SVGEGT in the germline V gene.

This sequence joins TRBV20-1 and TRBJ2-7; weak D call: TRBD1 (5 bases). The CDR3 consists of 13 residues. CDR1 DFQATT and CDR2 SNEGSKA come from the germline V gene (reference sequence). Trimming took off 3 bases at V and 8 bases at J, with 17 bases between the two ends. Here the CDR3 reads CSASPRVLAQQYF. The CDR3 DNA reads TGCAGTGCTAGTCCCAGGGTTTTAGCCCAGCAGTACTTC.

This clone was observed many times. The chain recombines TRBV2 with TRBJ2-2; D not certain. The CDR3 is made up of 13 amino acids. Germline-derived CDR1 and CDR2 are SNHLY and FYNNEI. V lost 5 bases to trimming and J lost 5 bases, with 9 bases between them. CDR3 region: CASSTPETGELFF. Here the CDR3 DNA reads TGTGCCAGCAGTACCCCCGAGACCGGGGAGCTGTTTTTT.

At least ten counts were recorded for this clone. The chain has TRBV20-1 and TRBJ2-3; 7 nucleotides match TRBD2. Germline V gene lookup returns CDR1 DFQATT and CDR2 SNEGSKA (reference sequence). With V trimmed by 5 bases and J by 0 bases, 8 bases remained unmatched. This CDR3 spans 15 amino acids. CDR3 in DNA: TGCAGTGCTCTGGGAGGGCCGGCTAGCACAGATACGCAGTATTTT. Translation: CSALGGPASTDTQYF.

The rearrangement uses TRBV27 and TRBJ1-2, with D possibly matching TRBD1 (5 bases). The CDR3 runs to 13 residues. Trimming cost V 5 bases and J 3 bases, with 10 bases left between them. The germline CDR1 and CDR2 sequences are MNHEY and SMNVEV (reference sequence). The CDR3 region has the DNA TGTGCCAGCAGTCGGGACGGCTACTATGGCTACACCTTC. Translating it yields CASSRDGYYGYTF.

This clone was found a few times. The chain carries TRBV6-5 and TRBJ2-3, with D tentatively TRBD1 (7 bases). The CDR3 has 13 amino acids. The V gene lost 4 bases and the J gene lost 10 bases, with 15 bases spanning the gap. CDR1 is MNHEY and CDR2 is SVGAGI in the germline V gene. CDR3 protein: CASSSRSRGAQYF. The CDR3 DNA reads TGTGCCAGCAGTTCGCGAAGCAGGGGGGCGCAGTATTTT.